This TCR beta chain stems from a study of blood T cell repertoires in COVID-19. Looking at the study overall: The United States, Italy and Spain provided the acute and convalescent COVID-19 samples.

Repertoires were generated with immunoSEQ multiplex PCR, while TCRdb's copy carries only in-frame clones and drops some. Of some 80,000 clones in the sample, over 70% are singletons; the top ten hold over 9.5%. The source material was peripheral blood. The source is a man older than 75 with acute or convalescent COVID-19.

The CDR3 reads CASSFRQGFGDGYTF. CDR3 DNA: TGCGCCAGCAGCTTTCGACAGGGTTTCGGCGATGGCTACACCTTC. The rearrangement uses TRBV5-1 and TRBJ1-2, with 7 bases aligning to TRBD1. Per the germline V gene, CDR1 is SGHRS and CDR2 is YFSETQ. The ends lost 2 bases at V and 6 bases at J; junction bases unmatched: 10. The CDR3 has 15 amino acids.